This T cell receptor (beta chain) was retrieved from a study of blood T cell repertoires in COVID-19. Study summary: Specimens from acute and convalescent COVID-19 originated in the United States, Italy and Spain. In each case, the material was cDNA or gDNA derived from T cells, B-cell-depleted T cells, or PBMCs.

Original processing methods: Estimation of nucleated cell counts was performed using reference gene primer amplification. TCRdb's copy holds only in-frame clones and misses some; the assay was immunoSEQ multiplex PCR. The V and J calls and clone size come from that table; D and trimming were worked out from the DNA. The data show fewer than 90,000 clones, 80% seen once. Germline CDR1 reads SNHLY; CDR2 reads FYNNEI. V trimming: 6 bases; J trimming: 2 bases; junction bases outside the gene matches: 3. The CDR3 is made up of 14 amino acids. The source of this sequence is a woman older than 75 with acute or convalescent COVID-19. Sequencing was performed on peripheral blood. This rearrangement joins TRBV2 to TRBJ1-2; 10 bases match TRBD1. The CDR3 DNA is TGTGCCAGCAGCAAGGGACAGGGGAACTATGGCTACACCTTC. It specifies CASSKGQGNYGYTF.